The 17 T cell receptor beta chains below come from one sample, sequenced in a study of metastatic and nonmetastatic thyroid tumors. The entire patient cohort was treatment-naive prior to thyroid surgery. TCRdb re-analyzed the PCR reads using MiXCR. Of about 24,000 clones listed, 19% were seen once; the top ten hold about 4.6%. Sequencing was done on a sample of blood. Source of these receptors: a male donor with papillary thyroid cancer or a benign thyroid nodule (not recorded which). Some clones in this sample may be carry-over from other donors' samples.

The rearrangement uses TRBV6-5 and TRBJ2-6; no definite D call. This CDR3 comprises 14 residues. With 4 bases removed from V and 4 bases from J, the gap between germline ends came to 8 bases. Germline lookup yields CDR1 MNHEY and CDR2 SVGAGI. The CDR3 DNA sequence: TGTGCCAGCAGTTCCTTTGGGGGGGCCAACGTCCTGACTTTC. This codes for CASSSFGGANVLTF.

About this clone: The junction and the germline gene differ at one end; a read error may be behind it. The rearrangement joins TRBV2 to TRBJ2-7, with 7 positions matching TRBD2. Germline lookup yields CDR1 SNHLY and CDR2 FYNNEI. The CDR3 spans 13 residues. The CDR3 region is CAGSGTPLYEQYF. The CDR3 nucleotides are TGTGCCGGCAGCGGGACCCCTCTCTACGAGCAGTACTTC.

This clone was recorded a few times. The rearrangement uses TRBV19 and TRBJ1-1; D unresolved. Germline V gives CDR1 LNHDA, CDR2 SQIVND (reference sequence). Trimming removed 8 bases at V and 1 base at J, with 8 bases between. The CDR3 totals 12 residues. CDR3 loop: CASFRENTEAFF. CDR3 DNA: TGTGCCAGTTTCCGGGAGAACACTGAAGCTTTCTTT.

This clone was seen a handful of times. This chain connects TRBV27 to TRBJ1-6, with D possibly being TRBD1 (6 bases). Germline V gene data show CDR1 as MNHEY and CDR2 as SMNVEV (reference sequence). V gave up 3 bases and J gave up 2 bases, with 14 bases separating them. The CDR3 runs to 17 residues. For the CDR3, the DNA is TGTGCCAGCAGTTTTATTCCGAGGACAGCCTATAATTCACCCCTCCACTTT. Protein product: CASSFIPRTAYNSPLHF.

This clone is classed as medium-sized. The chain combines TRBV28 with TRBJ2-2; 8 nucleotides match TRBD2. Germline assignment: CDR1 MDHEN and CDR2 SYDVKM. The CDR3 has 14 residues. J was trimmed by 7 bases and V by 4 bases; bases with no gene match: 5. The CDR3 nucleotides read TGTGCCAGCAGTTCCGGGAGGGCCCACGGGGAGCTGTTTTTT. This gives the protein CASSSGRAHGELFF.

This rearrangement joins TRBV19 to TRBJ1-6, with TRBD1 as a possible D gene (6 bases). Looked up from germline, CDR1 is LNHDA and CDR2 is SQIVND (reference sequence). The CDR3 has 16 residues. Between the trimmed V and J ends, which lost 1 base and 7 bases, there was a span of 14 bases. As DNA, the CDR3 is TGTGCCAGTAGTATAGGGGCGACAGGCGGAAATTCACCCCTCCACTTT. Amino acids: CASSIGATGGNSPLHF.

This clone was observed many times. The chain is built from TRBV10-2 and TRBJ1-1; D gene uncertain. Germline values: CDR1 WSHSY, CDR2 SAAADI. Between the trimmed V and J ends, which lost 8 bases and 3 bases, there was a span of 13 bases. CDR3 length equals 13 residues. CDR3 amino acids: CASRGTTYTEAFF. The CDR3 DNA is TGCGCCAGCCGGGGTACGACCTACACTGAAGCTTTCTTT.

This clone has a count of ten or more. In DNA, the CDR3 is TGCGCCAGCAGCCAAGACAGGGGGGTCTATGGCTACACCTTC. This gives the protein CASSQDRGVYGYTF. The rearrangement joins TRBV4-1 to TRBJ1-2; 7 bases map to TRBD1. This CDR3 has 14 residues. The germline gives CDR1 MGHRA, CDR2 YSYEKL. V was pared by 0 bases and J by 4 bases, with 2 bases of the junction left unmatched.

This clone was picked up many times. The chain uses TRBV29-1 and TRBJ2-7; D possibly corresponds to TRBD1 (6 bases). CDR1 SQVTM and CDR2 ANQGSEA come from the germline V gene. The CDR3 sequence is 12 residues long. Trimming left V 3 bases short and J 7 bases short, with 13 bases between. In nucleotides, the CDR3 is TGCAGCGTTGACGGGACAAATCGGGAGCAGTACTTC. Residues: CSVDGTNREQYF.

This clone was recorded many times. The CDR3 spells CASSLYQGTDTQYF. The CDR3 DNA is TGTGCCAGCAGCTTATATCAGGGCACAGATACGCAGTATTTT. The chain couples TRBV11-2 to TRBJ2-3; D call uncertain. The germline gives CDR1 SGHAT, CDR2 FQNNGV. The CDR3 runs to 14 residues. V gave up 2 bases and J gave up 1 base, with 7 bases separating them.

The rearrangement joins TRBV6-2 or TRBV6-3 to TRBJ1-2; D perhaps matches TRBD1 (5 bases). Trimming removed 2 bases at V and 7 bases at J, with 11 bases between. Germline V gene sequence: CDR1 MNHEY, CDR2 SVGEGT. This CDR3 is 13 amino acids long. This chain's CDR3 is CASSYGDSLGYTF. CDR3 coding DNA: TGTGCCAGCAGTTACGGAGACAGTCTTGGCTACACCTTC.

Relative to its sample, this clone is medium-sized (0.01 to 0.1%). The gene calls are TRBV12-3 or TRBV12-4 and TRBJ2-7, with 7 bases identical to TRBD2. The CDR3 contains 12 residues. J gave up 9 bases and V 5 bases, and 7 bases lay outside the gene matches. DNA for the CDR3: TGTGCCAGCAGTCCAAGACTAGCCGGGCAGTACTTC. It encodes CASSPRLAGQYF.

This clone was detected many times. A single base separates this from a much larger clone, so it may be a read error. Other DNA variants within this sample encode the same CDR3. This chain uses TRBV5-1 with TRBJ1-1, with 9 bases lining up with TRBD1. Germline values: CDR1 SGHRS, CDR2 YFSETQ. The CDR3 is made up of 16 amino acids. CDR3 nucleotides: TGCGCCAGCAGCTTGGGAGGGACAGGGATTAACACTGAGGCTTTCTTT. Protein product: CASSLGGTGINTEAFF.

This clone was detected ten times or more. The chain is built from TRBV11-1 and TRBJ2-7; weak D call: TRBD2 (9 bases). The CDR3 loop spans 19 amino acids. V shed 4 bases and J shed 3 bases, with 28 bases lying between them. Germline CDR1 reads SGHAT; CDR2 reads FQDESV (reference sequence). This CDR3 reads CASSSGTGQSGRPYYEQYF. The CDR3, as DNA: TGTGCCAGCAGCTCCGGGACAGGACAAAGCGGGAGGCCTTACTACGAGCAGTACTTC.

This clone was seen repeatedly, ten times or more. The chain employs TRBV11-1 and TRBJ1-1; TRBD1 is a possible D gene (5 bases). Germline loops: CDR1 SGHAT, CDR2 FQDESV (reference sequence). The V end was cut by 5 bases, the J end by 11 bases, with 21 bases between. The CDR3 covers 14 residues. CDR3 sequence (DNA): TGTGCCAGCAGCCAGCCGGGCGGGGCGTCTAGCGCTTTCTTT. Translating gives CASSQPGGASSAFF.

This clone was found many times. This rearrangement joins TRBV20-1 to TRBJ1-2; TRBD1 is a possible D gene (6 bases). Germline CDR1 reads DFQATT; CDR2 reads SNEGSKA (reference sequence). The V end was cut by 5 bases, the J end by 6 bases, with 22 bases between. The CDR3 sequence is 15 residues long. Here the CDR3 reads CSAPDSGGEEDGYTF. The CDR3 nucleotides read TGCAGTGCTCCCGACTCCGGGGGCGAAGAGGATGGCTACACCTTC.

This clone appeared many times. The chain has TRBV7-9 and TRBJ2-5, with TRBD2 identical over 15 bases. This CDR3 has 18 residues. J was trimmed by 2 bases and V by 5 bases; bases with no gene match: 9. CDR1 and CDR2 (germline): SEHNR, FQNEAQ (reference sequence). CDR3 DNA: TGTGCCAGCAGCACCGGGACTAGCGGGAGGAGGGAACAAGAGACCCAGTACTTC. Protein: CASSTGTSGRREQETQYF.